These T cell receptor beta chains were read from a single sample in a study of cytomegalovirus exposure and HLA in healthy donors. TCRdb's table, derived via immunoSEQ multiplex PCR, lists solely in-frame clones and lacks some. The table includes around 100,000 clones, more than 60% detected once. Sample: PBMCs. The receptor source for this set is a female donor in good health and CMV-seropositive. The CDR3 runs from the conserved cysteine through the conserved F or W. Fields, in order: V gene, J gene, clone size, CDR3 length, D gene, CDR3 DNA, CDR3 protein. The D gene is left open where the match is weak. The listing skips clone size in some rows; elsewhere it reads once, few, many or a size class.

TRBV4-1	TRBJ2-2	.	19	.	TGCGCCAGCAGCCATCCCGAACACGTCAGGGGAACGAACACCGGGGAGCTGTTTTTT	CASSHPEHVRGTNTGELFF
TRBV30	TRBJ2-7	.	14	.	TGTGCCTGGAGTAGGGACTCGGGCTCTTACGAGCAGTACTTC	CAWSRDSGSYEQYF
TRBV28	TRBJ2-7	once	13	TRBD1	TGTGCCAGCAGCCCGGGACAGGGGGGCGAGCAGTACTTC	CASSPGQGGEQYF
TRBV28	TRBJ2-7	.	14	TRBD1	TGTGCCAGCAGTTTAGGGACAGGGAGGGTCGAGCAGTACTTC	CASSLGTGRVEQYF
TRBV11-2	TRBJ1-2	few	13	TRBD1	TGTGCCAGTGAGGGACAGGGCAGTCGTGGCTACACCTTC	CASEGQGSRGYTF
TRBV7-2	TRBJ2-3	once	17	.	TGTGCCAGCAGCTTAGGGTGGTCAGAGGCTAGCACAGATACGCAGTATTTT	CASSLGWSEASTDTQYF
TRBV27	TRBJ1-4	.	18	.	TGTGCCAGCAGTTTAAACCTCCGGGACTTAAAGGCTAATGAAAAACTGTTTTTT	CASSLNLRDLKANEKLFF
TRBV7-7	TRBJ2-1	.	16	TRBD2	TGTGCTAGCAGCCCGCGAGGACTAGCGGGAGTGGATGAGCAGTTCTTC	CASSPRGLAGVDEQFF
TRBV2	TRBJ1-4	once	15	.	TGTGCCAACAGTGGGGAGGGGGTTGGTAATGAAAAACTGTTTTTT	CANSGEGVGNEKLFF
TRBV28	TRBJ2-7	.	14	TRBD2	TGTGCCAGCAGTTCGCTTGGACTAGCCGGCGAGCAGTACTTC	CASSSLGLAGEQYF
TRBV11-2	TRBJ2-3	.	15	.	TGTGCCAGCAGCTTTCCTACGTCCAGGACAGATACGCAGTATTTT	CASSFPTSRTDTQYF
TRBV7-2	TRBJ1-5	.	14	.	TGTGCCAGCAGCTTTCAAAATAGCAATCAGCCCCAGCATTTT	CASSFQNSNQPQHF